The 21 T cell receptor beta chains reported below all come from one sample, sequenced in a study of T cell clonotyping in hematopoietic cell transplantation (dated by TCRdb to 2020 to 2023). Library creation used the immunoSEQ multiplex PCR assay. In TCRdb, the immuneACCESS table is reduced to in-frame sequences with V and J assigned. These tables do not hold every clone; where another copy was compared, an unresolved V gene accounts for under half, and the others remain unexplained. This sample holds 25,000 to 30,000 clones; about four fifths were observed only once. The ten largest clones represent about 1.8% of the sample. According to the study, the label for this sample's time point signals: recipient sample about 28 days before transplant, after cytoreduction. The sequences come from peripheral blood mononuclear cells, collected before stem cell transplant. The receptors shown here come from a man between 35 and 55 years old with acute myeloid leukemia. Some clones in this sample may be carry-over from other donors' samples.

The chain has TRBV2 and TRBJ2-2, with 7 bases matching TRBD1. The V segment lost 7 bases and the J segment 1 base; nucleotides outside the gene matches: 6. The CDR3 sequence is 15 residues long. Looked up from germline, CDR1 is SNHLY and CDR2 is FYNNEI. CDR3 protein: CASKGGHGNTGELFF. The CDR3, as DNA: TGTGCCAGCAAAGGGGGCCATGGGAACACCGGGGAGCTGTTTTTT. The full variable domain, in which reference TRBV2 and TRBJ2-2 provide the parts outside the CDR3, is EPEVTQTPSHQVTQMGQEVILRCVPISNHLYFYWYRQILGQKVEFLVSFYNNEISEKSEIFDDQFSVERPDGSNFTLKIRSTKLEDSAMYFCASKGGHGNTGELFFGEGSRLTVL.

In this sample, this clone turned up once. DNA of the CDR3: TGTGCCAGCAGGGATGGGGGCTCTGGGGCCAACGTCCTGACTTTC. Translated: CASRDGGSGANVLTF. This sequence joins TRBV6-1 and TRBJ2-6, with D perhaps matching TRBD1 or TRBD2 (5 bases each). In germline, CDR1 is MNHNS, CDR2 SASEGT. V dropped 6 bases and J dropped 0 bases, with 9 bases sitting between them. CDR3 length: 15 amino acids.

CDR3 protein: CASSTGLAGSNEQFF. CDR3 sequence (DNA): TGTGCCAGTAGTACGGGACTAGCGGGATCCAATGAGCAGTTCTTC. The rearrangement uses TRBV19 and TRBJ2-1; 13 nucleotides match TRBD2. The CDR3 consists of 15 residues. Germline V gene data show CDR1 as LNHDA and CDR2 as SQIVND (reference sequence). V trimming: 4 bases; J trimming: 6 bases; junction bases outside the gene matches: 3.

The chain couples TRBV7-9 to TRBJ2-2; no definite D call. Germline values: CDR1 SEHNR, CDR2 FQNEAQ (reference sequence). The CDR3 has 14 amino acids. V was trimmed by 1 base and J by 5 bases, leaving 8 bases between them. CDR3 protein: CASSLDIETGELFF. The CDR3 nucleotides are TGTGCCAGCAGCTTAGATATAGAAACCGGGGAGCTGTTTTTT.

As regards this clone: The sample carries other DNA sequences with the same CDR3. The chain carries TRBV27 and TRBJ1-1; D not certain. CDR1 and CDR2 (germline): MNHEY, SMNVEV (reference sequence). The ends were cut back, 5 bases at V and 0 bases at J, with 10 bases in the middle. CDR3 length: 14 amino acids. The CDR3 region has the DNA TGTGCCAGCAGTCTGACGGGGATGAACACTGAAGCTTTCTTT. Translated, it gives CASSLTGMNTEAFF.

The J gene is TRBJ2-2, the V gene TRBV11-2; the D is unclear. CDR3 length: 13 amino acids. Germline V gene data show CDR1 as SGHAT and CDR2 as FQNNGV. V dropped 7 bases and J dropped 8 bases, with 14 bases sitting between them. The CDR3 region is CASTIGLGGELFF. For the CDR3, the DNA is TGTGCCAGCACCATAGGTCTTGGGGGGGAGCTGTTTTTT.

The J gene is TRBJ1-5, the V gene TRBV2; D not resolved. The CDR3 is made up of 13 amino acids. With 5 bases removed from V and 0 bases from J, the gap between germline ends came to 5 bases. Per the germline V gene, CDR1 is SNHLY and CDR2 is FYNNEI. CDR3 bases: TGTGCCAGCAGTATGGTTAGCAATCAGCCCCAGCATTTT. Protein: CASSMVSNQPQHF.

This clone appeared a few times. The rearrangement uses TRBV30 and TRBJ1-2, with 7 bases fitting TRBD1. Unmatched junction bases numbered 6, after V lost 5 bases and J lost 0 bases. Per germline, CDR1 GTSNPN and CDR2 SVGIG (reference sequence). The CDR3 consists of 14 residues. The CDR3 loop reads CAWSWTGANYGYTF. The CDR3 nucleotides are TGTGCCTGGTCATGGACAGGAGCTAACTATGGCTACACCTTC.

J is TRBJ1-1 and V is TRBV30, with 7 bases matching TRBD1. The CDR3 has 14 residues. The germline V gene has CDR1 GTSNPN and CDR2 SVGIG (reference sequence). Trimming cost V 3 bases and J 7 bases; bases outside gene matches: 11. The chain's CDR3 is CAWRNYRGRDEAFF. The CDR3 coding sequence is TGTGCCTGGAGGAATTATAGGGGGCGCGATGAAGCTTTCTTT.

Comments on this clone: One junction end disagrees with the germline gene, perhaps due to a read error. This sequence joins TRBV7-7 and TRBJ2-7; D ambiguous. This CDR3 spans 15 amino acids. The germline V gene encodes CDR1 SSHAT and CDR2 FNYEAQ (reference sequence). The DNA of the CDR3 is TGTGCTAGCAGCTTAGGACGGTACCCCGGCTACGAGCAGTACTTC. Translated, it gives CASSLGRYPGYEQYF.

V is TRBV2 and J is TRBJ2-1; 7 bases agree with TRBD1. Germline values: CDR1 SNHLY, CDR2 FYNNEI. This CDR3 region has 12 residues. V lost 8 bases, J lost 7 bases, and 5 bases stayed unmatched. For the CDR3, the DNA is TGTGCCAGCGTCGGGACAGAGAATGAGCAGTTCTTC. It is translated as CASVGTENEQFF.

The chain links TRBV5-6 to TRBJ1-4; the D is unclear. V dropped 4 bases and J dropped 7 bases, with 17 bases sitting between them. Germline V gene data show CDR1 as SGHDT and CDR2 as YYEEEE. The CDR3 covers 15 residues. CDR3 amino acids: CASSRRTEYTEKLFF. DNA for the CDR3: TGTGCCAGCAGCCGAAGGACGGAATACACTGAAAAACTGTTTTTT.

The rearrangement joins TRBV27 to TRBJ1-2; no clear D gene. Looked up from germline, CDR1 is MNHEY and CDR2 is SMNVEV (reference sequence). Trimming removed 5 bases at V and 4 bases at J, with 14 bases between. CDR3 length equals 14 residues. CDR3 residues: CASSVSGWGYGYTF. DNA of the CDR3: TGTGCCAGCAGTGTCAGCGGGTGGGGCTATGGCTACACCTTC.

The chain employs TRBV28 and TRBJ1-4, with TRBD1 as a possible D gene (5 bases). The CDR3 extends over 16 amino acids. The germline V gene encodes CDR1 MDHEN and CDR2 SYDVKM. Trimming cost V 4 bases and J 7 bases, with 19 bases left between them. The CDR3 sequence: CASSWGLVGRGEKLFF. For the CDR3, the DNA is TGTGCCAGCAGTTGGGGATTGGTGGGGAGGGGTGAAAAACTGTTTTTT.

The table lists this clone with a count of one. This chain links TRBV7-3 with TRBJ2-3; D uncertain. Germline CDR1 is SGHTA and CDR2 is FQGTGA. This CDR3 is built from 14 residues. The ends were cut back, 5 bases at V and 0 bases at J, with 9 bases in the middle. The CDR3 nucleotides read TGTGCCAGCAGCCTAGATCGTAGCACAGATACGCAGTATTTT. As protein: CASSLDRSTDTQYF.

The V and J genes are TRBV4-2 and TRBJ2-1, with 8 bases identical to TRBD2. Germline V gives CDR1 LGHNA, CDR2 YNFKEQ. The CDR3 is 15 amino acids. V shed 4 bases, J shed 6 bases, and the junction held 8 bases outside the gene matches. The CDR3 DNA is TGTGCCAGCAGCCTGCGGGGGGATTTTCTCAATGAGCAGTTCTTC. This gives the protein CASSLRGDFLNEQFF.

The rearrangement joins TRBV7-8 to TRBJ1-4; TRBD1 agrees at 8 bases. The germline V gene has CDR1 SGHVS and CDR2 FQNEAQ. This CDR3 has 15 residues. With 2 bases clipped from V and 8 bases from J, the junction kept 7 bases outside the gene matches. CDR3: CASSLKDRGGEKLFF. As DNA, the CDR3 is TGTGCCAGCAGCTTAAAAGACAGGGGCGGCGAAAAACTGTTTTTT.

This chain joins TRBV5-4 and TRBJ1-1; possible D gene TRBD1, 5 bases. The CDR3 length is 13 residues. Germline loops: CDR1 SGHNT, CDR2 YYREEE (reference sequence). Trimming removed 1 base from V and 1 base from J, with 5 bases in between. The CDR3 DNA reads TGTGCCAGCAGCTTGCAGGGGAACACTGAAGCTTTCTTT. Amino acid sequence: CASSLQGNTEAFF.

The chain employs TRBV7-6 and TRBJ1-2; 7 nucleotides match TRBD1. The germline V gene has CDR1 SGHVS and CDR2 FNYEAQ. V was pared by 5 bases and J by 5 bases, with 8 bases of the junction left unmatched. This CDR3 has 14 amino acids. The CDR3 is CASSPGTDPYGYTF. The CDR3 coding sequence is TGTGCCAGCAGCCCTGGGACAGATCCGTATGGCTACACCTTC. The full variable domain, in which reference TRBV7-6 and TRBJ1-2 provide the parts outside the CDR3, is GAGVSQSPRYKVTKRGQDVALRCDPISGHVSLYWYRQALGQGPEFLTYFNYEAQQDKSGLPNDRFSAERPEGSISTLTIQRTEQRDSAMYRCASSPGTDPYGYTFGSGTRLTVV.

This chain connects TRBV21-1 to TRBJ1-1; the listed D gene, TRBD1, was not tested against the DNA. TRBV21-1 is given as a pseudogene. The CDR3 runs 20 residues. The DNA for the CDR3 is TGTGCCAGCAGCAAAGCGCTTTGTTCCCAGGTACACCATCAGAACACTGAAGCTTTCTTT. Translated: CASSKALCSQVHHQNTEAFF.

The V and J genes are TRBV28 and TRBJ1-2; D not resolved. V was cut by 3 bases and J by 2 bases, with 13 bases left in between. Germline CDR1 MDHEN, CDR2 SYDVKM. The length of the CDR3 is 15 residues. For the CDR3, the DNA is TGTGCCAGCAGTTTCGGCGGCTTAAGGAACTATGGCTACACCTTC. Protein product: CASSFGGLRNYGYTF.